Sequencing of this TCR beta chain was carried out in a study of T cell repertoires in cytomegalovirus infection (dated by TCRdb to between 2018 and 2021). Background for the entire study: Alongside well-studied HLA-B-restricted epitopes, the peptide stimulations were aimed at recently identified HLA-C-restricted CMV epitopes, whose presentation resists viral immunomodulation. Donor HLA type was relevant to the analysis, because carriage of CMV infection together with the matching HLA type was indicated by public TCR beta signatures. What the study reported, not specific to this receptor: The ex vivo response was dominated by HLA-C-restricted CMV-specific TCR beta clonotypes, which also provided the single most frequent clonotype in two of eight donors. In both this cohort and an independent roughly 330-donor cohort, the cumulative frequency of public TCR beta family members distinguished carriers of CMV infection plus the relevant HLA type.

This clonotype was found many times. There is no known antigen for this receptor. Base qualities are not provided; no much larger clone lies one nucleotide away. The treatment or condition label of this sample denotes: in vitro stimulation with specific CMV peptide epitopes to enrich CMV-specific T cells. Sequencing instrument: Illumina HiSeq 1500. TCRdb reprocessed the public reads (quality trimming at Q25 with fastp, clone calling with MiXCR) and kept in-frame beta chains. Identical CDR3 protein sequences are pooled into one entry, listed with their most common genes and DNA. Counted in this sample were 65,000 to 85,000 distinct CDR3 sequences; under 30% of them appeared once. The top ten hold 59% of the sample. This sample comprised CD8+ T cells from cultured PBMCs, obtained from culture after CMV antigen stimulation. This TCR was recovered from a human donor in good health (CMV status not recorded). Some clones in this sample may be carry-over from other donors' samples.

The CDR3 protein: CASTPGGPEAFF. At the DNA level, the sequence is TGTGCCAGCACCCCCGGGGGGCCTGAAGCTTTCTTT. This sequence uses TRBV12-3 or TRBV12-4 and TRBJ1-1; perhaps TRBD1 is the D gene, with 6 bases matching. Counted from cysteine to phenylalanine, this CDR3 has 12 amino acids. Of all the DNA, just the CDR3 is kept, 36 bases in frame from base 1. The junction carries 12 bases between V and J, which are trimmed by 7 bases and 6 bases respectively.